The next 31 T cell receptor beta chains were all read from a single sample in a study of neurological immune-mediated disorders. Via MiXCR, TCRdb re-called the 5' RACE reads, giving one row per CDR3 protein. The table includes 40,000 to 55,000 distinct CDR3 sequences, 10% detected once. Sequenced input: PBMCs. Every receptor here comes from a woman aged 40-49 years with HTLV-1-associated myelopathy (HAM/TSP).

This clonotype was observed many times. CDR3 bases: TGTGCCAGCGCAGCGGGAGGGGGAGAGACCCAGTACTTC. It specifies CASAAGGGETQYF. This chain uses TRBV7-2 with TRBJ2-5; 10 nucleotides line up with TRBD2. CDR3 length equals 13 residues. Germline CDR1 SGHTA, CDR2 FQGNSA. V was clipped by 8 bases and J by 4 bases; unmatched bases: 4.

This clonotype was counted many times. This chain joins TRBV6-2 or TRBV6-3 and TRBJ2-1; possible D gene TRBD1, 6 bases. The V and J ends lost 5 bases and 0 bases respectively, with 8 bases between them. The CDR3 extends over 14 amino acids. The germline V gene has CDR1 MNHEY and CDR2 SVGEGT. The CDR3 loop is CASSRDNSYNEQFF. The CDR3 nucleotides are TGTGCCAGCAGTCGGGACAACTCCTACAATGAGCAGTTCTTC.

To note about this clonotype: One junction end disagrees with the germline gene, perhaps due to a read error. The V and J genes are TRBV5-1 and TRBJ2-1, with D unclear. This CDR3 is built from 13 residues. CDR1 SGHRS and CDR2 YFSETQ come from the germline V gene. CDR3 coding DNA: TGCGCCATCAGCTTCGCCGTGGTCAATGAGCAGTTCTTC. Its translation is CAISFAVVNEQFF. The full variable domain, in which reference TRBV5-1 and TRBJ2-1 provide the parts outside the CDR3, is KAGVTQTPRYLIKTRGQQVTLSCSPISGHRSVSWYQQTPGQGLQFLFEYFSETQRNKGNFPGRFSGRQFSNSRSEMNVSTLELGDSALYLCAISFAVVNEQFFGPGTRLTVL.

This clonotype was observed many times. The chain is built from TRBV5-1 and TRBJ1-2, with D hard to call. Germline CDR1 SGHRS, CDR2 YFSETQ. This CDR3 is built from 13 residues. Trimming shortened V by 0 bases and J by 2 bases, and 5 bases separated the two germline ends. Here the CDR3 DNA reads TGCGCCAGCAGCTTGGTAGGGAACTATGGCTACACCTTC. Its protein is CASSLVGNYGYTF.

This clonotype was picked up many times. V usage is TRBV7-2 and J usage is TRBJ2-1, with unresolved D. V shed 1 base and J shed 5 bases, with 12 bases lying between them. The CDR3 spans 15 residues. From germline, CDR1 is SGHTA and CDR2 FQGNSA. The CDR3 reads CASSLVYGPNNEQFF. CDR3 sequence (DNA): TGTGCCAGCAGCTTAGTTTATGGGCCAAACAATGAGCAGTTCTTC.

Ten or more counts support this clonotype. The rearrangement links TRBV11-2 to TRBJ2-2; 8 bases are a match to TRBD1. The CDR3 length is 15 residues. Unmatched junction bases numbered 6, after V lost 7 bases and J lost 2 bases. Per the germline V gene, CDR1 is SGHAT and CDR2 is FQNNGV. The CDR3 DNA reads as TGTGCCAGCACCAGGACAGGGAGCAACACCGGGGAGCTGTTTTTT. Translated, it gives CASTRTGSNTGELFF.

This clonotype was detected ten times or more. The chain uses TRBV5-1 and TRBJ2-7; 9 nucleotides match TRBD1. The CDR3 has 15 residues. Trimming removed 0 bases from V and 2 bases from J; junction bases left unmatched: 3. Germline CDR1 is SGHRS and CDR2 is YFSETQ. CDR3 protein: CASSLEGTGTYEQYF. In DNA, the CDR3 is TGCGCCAGCAGCTTGGAAGGGACAGGGACCTACGAGCAGTACTTC.

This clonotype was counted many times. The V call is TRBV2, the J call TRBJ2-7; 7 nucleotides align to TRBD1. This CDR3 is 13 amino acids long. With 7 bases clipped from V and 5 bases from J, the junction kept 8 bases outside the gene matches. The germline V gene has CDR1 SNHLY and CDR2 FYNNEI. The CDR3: CASNRQGTDEQYF. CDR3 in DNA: TGTGCCAGCAATCGACAGGGCACCGACGAGCAGTACTTC. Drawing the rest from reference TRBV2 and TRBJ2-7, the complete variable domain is EPEVTQTPSHQVTQMGQEVILRCVPISNHLYFYWYRQILGQKVEFLVSFYNNEISEKSEIFDDQFSVERPDGSNFTLKIRSTKLEDSAMYFCASNRQGTDEQYFGPGTRLTVT.

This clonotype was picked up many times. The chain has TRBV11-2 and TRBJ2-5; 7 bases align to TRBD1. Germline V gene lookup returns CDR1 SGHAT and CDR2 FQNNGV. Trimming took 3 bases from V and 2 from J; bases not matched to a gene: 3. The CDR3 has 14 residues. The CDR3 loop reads CASSLGQNQETQYF. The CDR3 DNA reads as TGTGCCAGCAGCTTGGGACAGAATCAAGAGACCCAGTACTTC.

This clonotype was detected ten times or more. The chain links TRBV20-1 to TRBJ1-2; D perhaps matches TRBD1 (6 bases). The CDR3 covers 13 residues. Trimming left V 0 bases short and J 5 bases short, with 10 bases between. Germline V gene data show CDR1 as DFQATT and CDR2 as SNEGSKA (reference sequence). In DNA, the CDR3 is TGCAGTGCTAGAGATAACAGGGTATATGGCTACACCTTC. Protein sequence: CSARDNRVYGYTF.

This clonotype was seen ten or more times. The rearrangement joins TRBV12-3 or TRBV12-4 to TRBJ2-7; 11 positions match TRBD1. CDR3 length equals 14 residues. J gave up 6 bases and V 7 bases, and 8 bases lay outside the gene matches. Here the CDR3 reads CASNRDRGFREQYF. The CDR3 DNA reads TGTGCCAGCAACCGGGACAGGGGGTTCCGCGAGCAGTACTTC.

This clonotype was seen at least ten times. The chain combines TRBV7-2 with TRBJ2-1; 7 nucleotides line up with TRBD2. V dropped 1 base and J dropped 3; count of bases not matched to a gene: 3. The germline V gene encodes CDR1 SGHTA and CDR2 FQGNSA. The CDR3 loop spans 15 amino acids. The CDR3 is CASSLGGGLYNEQFF. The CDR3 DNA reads TGTGCCAGCAGCTTAGGCGGGGGACTCTACAATGAGCAGTTCTTC.

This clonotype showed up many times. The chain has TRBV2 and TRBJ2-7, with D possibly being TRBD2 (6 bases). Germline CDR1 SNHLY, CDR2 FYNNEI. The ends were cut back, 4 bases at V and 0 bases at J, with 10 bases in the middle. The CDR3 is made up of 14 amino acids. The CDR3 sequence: CASSGLAVSYEQYF. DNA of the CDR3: TGTGCCAGCAGTGGATTAGCGGTCTCCTACGAGCAGTACTTC.

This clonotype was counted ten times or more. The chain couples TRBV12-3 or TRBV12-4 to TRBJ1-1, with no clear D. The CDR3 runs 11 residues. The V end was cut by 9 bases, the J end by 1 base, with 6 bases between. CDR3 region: CASVRNTEAFF. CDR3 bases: TGTGCCAGTGTGAGGAACACTGAAGCTTTCTTT.

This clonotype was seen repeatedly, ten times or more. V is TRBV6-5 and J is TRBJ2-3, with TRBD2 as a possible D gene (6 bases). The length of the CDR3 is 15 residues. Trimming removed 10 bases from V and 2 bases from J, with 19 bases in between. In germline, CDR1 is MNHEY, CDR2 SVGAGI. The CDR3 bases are TGTGCCACTGAGGTACCGGGGGACCTCACAGATACGCAGTATTTT. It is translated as CATEVPGDLTDTQYF.

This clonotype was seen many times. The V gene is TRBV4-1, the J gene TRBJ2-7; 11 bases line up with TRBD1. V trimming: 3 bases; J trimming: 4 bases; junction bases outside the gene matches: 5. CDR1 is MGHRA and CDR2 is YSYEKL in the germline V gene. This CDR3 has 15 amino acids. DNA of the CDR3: TGCGCCAGCAGCCAGGCCGGGACAGGGGGTTACGAGCAGTACTTC. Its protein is CASSQAGTGGYEQYF.

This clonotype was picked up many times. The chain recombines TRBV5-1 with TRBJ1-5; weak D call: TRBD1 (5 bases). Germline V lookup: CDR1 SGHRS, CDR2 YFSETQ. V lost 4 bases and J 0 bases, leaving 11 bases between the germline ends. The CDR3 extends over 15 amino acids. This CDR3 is CASSQQEYSNQPQHF. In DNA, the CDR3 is TGCGCCAGCAGCCAACAGGAATATAGCAATCAGCCCCAGCATTTT.

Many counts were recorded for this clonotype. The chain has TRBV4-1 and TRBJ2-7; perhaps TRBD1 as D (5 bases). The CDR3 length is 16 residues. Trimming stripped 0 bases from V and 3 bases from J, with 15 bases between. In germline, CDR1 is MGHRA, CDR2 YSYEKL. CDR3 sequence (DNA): TGCGCCAGCAGCCAAGATCTAGGAGACAGCGTCTACGAGCAGTACTTC. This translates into CASSQDLGDSVYEQYF.

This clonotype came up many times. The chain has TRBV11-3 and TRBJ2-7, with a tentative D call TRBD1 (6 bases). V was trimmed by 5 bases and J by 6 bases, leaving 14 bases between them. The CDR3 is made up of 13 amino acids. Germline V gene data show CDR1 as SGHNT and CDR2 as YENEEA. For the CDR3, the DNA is TGTGCCAGCAGCACTACAGGGTCTCGCGAGCAGTACTTC. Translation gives CASSTTGSREQYF. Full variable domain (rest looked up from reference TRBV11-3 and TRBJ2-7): EAGVVQSPRYKIIEKKQPVAFWCNPISGHNTLYWYLQNLGQGPELLIRYENEEAVDDSQLPKDRFSAERLKGVDSTLKIQPAELGDSAVYLCASSTTGSREQYFGPGTRLTVT.

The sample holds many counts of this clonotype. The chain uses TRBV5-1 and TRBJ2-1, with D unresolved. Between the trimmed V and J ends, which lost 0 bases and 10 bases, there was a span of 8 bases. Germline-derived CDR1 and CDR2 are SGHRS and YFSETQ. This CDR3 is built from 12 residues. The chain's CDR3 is CASSLGYTEQFF. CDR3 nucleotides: TGCGCCAGCAGCTTGGGTTACACGGAGCAGTTCTTC.

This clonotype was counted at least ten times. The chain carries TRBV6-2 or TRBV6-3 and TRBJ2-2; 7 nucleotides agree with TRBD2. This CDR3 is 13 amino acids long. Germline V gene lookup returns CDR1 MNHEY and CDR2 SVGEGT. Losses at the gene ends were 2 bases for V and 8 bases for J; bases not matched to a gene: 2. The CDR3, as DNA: TGTGCCAGCAGTTACGGGGGACTAGGGGAGCTGTTTTTT. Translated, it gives CASSYGGLGELFF.

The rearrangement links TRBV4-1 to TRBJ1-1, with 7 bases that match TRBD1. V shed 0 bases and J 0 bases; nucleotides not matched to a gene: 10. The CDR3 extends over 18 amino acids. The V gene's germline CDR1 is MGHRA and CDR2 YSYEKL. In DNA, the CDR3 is TGCGCCAGCAGCCAAGAGAGGGGGCCCATGACACTGAACACTGAAGCTTTCTTT. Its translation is CASSQERGPMTLNTEAFF.

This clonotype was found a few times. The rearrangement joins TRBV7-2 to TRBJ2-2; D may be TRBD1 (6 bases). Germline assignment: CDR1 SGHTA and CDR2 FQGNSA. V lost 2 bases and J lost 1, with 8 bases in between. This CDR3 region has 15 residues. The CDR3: CASSLWGRNTGELFF. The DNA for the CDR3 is TGTGCCAGCAGCTTATGGGGGCGGAACACCGGGGAGCTGTTTTTT. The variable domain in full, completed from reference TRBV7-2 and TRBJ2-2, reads GAGVSQSPSNKVTEKGKDVELRCDPISGHTALYWYRQSLGQGLEFLIYFQGNSAPDKSGLPSDRFSAERTGGSVSTLTIQRTQQEDSAVYLCASSLWGRNTGELFFGEGSRLTVL.

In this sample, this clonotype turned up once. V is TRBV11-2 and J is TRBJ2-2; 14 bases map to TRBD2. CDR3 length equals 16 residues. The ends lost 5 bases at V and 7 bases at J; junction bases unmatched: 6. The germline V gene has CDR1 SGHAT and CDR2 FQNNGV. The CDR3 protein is CASSTGLAGGIGELFF. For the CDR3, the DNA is TGTGCCAGCAGCACTGGACTAGCGGGGGGCATCGGGGAGCTGTTTTTT.

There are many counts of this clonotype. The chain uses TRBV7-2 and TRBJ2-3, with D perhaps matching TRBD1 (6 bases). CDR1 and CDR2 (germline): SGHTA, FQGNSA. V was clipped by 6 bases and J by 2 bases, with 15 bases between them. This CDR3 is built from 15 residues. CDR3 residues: CASRRRDTTTDTQYF. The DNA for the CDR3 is TGTGCCAGCAGGCGCCGGGACACAACCACAGATACGCAGTATTTT.

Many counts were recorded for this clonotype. The CDR3 reads CSGSPLAQMNTEAFF. The CDR3 DNA reads TGCAGCGGATCCCCCTTGGCACAGATGAACACTGAAGCTTTCTTT. This chain joins TRBV29-1 and TRBJ1-1, with no clear D. Germline CDR1 and CDR2: SQVTM and ANQGSEA. This CDR3 has 15 amino acids. V was trimmed by 7 bases and J by 0 bases, leaving 18 bases between them.

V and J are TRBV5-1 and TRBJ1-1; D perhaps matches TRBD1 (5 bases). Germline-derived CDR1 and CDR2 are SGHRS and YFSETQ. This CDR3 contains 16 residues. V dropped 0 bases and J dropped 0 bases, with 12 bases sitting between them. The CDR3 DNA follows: TGCGCCAGCAGCTTGGCGGCAGGGATCGTGAACACTGAAGCTTTCTTT. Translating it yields CASSLAAGIVNTEAFF.

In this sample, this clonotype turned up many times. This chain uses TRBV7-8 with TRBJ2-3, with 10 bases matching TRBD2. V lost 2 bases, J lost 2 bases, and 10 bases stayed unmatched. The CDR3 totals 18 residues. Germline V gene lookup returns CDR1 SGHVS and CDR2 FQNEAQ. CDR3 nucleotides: TGTGCCAGCAGCTTATCCCGGACTAGCGGCCTCTCCACAGATACGCAGTATTTT. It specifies CASSLSRTSGLSTDTQYF.

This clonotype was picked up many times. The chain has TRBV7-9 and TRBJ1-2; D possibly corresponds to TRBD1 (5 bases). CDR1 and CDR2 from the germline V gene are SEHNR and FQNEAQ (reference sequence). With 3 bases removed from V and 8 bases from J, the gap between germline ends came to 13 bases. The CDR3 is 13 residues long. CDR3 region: CASSFTERGGYTF. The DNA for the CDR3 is TGTGCCAGCAGCTTCACCGAGCGGGGGGGCTACACCTTC.

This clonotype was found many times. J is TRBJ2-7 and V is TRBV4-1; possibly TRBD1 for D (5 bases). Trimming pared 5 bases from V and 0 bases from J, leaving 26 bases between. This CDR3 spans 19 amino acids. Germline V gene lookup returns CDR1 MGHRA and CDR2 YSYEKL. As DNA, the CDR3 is TGCGCCAGCAGCGAAATTCGTCCTGGACAAGAAACGAGCTCCTACGAGCAGTACTTC. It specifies CASSEIRPGQETSSYEQYF.

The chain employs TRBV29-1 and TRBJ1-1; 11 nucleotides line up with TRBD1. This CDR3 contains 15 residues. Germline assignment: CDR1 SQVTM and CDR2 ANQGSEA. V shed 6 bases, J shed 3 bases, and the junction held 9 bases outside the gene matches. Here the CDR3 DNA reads TGCAGCGTCGTTGGCCGGACAGGGGGCTACACTGAAGCTTTCTTT. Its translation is CSVVGRTGGYTEAFF.